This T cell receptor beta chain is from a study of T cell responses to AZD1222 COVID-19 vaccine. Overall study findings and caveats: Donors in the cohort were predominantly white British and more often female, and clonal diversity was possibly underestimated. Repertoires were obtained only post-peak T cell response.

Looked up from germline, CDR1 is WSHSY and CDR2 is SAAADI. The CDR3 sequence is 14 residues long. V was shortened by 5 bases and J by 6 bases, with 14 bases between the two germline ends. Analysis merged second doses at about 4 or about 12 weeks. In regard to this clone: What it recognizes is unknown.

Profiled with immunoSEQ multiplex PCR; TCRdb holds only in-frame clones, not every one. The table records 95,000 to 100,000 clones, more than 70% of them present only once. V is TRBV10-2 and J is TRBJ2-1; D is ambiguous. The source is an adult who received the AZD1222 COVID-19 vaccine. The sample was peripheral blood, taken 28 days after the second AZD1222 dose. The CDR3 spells CASSYSGLGNEQFF. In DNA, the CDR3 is TGCGCCAGCAGTTACAGTGGGCTTGGCAATGAGCAGTTCTTC.